The present T cell receptor (beta chain) was sequenced within a study of T cell responses to AZD1222 COVID-19 vaccine. As for the study in general: Whether given at about 4 or about 12 weeks, second doses were pooled. Study findings and constraints: Mapped onto spike, vaccine-associated CD4 TCRs spanned it and were dominant at 160-218 and 743-854. Clonal diversity was possibly underestimated, and white British individuals and females predominated among donors.

This CDR3 contains 16 residues. V dropped 2 bases and J dropped 2 bases, with 14 bases sitting between them. Per germline, CDR1 SGHAT and CDR2 FQNNGV. The assay was immunoSEQ multiplex PCR, and TCRdb's table has in-frame clones only and misses some. The sample lists roughly 100,000 clones, 90% seen once, with around 4.8% in the top ten. With regard to this clone: No antigen is known for it.

Specimen: peripheral blood, collected on day 0 of AZD1222 vaccination. V gene TRBV11-2 combines with J gene TRBJ2-3; D possibly corresponds to TRBD2 (7 bases). The receptor was isolated from an adult in good health. The CDR3 DNA follows: TGTGCCAGCAGCTTACCTTCGGGGGGCAACACAGATACGCAGTATTTT. Amino acid sequence: CASSLPSGGNTDTQYF.